This T cell receptor (beta chain) is from a study of Graves' ophthalmopathy and Graves' hyperthyroidism. Study in general: Hyperthyroidism counted as stable given no ophthalmopathy within 18 months of follow-up.

The CDR3 totals 16 residues. Germline lookup yields CDR1 DFQATT and CDR2 SNEGSKA (reference sequence). Study results and limitations: In predicting ophthalmopathy progression, the model reached 70.59% sensitivity and 72.22% specificity. Researchers report that a 13-signature model separated ophthalmopathy from stable hyperthyroidism, posting 87.88% sensitivity and less than 82% specificity.

RNA transcripts were the source from which TCR beta CDR3 regions were amplified. HTBI primers were employed in first-round RT-PCR, then a second-round multiplex PCR followed. MiXCR, run by TCRdb on the multiplex PCR reads, gives a single entry per CDR3 protein. The sample has 580,000 or so distinct CDR3 sequences; roughly 39% are singletons. With respect to this clonotype: Its antigen is still unknown.

This sequence was found in an adult man with Graves' hyperthyroidism. The specimen sequenced was peripheral blood or thyroid tissue (not recorded which). The chain combines TRBV20-1 with TRBJ2-7, with TRBD2 matching over 8 bases. The J call could be wrong; TRBJ2-1 is a better fit for the DNA end. Here the CDR3 DNA reads TGCAGTGCTAGAGATTTTGGAGCGGGAGTCTACAATGAGCAGTTCTTC. This sequence encodes CSARDFGAGVYNEQFF.